This passage covers 23 T cell receptor beta chains from one sample sequenced in a study of blood T cell repertoires in COVID-19 (dated by TCRdb to about 2020). Receptors were amplified or captured by the immunoSEQ multiplex PCR assay. This is the immuneACCESS table as TCRdb keeps it, with only in-frame sequences that have V and J called. A part of the clones is gone; compared with another copy, unresolved V genes explain less than half, and the rest is unexplained. Present in this sample are fewer than 200,000 clones, 79% of which were seen just once. The ten largest make up around 8% of the sample. The sample was peripheral blood. Receptor source: a woman aged 55-69 years with COVID-19, enrolled during active disease.

CDR3 sequence: CASSLSLTGPHQPQHF. Here the CDR3 DNA reads TGTGCCAGCAGTTTATCCTTGACAGGGCCCCATCAGCCCCAGCATTTT. V is TRBV28 and J is TRBJ1-5; 7 bases align to TRBD1. V shed 1 base and J 5 bases; nucleotides not matched to a gene: 8. Germline lookup yields CDR1 MDHEN and CDR2 SYDVKM. The CDR3 has 16 amino acids.

This clone was observed a handful of times. At the DNA level, this CDR3 is encoded by other sequences in the same sample as well. V is TRBV18 and J is TRBJ1-1; no definite D call. Per the germline V gene, CDR1 is KGHSH and CDR2 is LQKENI. V was pared by 3 bases and J by 3 bases, with 8 bases between. The CDR3 length is 13 residues. The CDR3 nucleotides are TGTGCCAGCTCACCCCGGGGTGACACTGAAGCTTTCTTT. Its protein product is CASSPRGDTEAFF.

This chain links TRBV28 with TRBJ1-1; D is perhaps TRBD1 (5 bases). Trimming cost V 4 bases and J 1 base, with 13 bases left between them. Germline V CDR1 and CDR2: MDHEN, SYDVKM. CDR3 length: 15 amino acids. Here the CDR3 reads CASSSRQQTNTEAFF. The DNA for the CDR3 is TGTGCCAGCAGTTCGCGACAGCAAACGAACACTGAAGCTTTCTTT.

The chain links TRBV11-2 to TRBJ2-3; D gene unclear. The CDR3 is 15 amino acids. Trimming removed 0 bases at V and 6 bases at J, with 13 bases between. Germline V gene data show CDR1 as SGHAT and CDR2 as FQNNGV. CDR3 residues: CASSLEVAAYDTQYF. The CDR3 DNA is TGTGCCAGCAGCTTAGAGGTCGCGGCTTACGATACGCAGTATTTT.

V usage is TRBV16 and J usage is TRBJ1-1; D might be TRBD1 (5 bases). The CDR3 has 15 residues. The V end was cut by 0 bases, the J end by 0 bases, with 8 bases between. Germline assignment: CDR1 KGHSY and CDR2 FQNENV. The CDR3 here is CASSQSDRLNTEAFF. The CDR3 DNA follows: TGTGCCAGCAGCCAATCCGACAGATTGAACACTGAAGCTTTCTTT.

The chain is built from TRBV10-3 and TRBJ2-3; 8 bases are a match to TRBD2. This CDR3 has 13 residues. With V trimmed by 11 bases and J by 4 bases, 8 bases remained unmatched. CDR1 and CDR2 from the germline V gene are ENHRY and SYGVKD. The CDR3 region has the DNA TGTGCCGCAAGAGCGGGGGCAGCAGATACGCAGTATTTT. It is translated as CAARAGAADTQYF.

This clone came up a few times. The chain couples TRBV20-1 to TRBJ2-7, with a tentative D call TRBD2 (5 bases). Between the trimmed V and J ends, which lost 6 bases and 6 bases, there was a span of 12 bases. Per germline, CDR1 DFQATT and CDR2 SNEGSKA (reference sequence). CDR3 length: 11 residues. For the CDR3, the DNA is TGCAGTGCAGAGGGAGTATCCGAGCAGTACTTC. It codes for CSAEGVSEQYF.

The chain combines TRBV28 with TRBJ2-5, with D maybe TRBD2 (6 bases). The ends were cut back, 3 bases at V and 4 bases at J, with 9 bases in the middle. The germline gives CDR1 MDHEN, CDR2 SYDVKM. This CDR3 is built from 13 residues. The CDR3 nucleotides read TGTGCCAGCAGTTTTGGAGGGCTAGAGACCCAGTACTTC. Residues: CASSFGGLETQYF.

The rearrangement joins TRBV7-6 to TRBJ2-2; 8 nucleotides agree with TRBD1. The CDR3 spans 15 residues. CDR1 and CDR2 (germline): SGHVS, FNYEAQ. V gave up 5 bases and J gave up 7 bases; unmatched junction bases: 9. CDR3 in DNA: TGTGCCAGCAGCCCTTCCCAGGGGGCGGGCGGGGAGCTGTTTTTT. Translated, it gives CASSPSQGAGGELFF.

This chain links TRBV28 with TRBJ2-1; possibly TRBD2 for D (6 bases). The V gene's germline CDR1 is MDHEN and CDR2 SYDVKM. This CDR3 comprises 15 residues. Between the trimmed V and J ends, which lost 2 bases and 7 bases, there was a span of 15 bases. Written as DNA, the CDR3 is TGTGCCAGCAGTTTAACGGGGAGGATCGGGAATGAGCAGTTCTTC. Its translation: CASSLTGRIGNEQFF.

V and J are TRBV27 and TRBJ2-5; D is perhaps TRBD1 (5 bases). From germline, CDR1 is MNHEY and CDR2 SMNVEV (reference sequence). There are 13 residues in the CDR3. V dropped 3 bases and J dropped 4 bases, with 9 bases sitting between them. This CDR3 reads CASSFNQGETQYF. As DNA, the CDR3 is TGTGCCAGCAGTTTTAACCAGGGAGAGACCCAGTACTTC.

The rearrangement links TRBV20-1 to TRBJ2-3; perhaps TRBD2 as D (7 bases). Germline values: CDR1 DFQATT, CDR2 SNEGSKA (reference sequence). The length of the CDR3 is 15 residues. V lost 6 bases to trimming and J lost 4 bases, with 20 bases between them. The CDR3 region has the DNA TGCAGTGCCAGTCAGGGGTTAGCGGGCCCAGATACGCAGTATTTT. Its translation: CSASQGLAGPDTQYF.

The chain links TRBV6-5 to TRBJ2-7; D is unresolved. The V and J ends lost 1 base and 5 bases respectively, with 12 bases between them. CDR3 length equals 14 residues. Germline values: CDR1 MNHEY, CDR2 SVGAGI. This CDR3 is CASSYYPGTHEQYF. The CDR3 coding sequence is TGTGCCAGCAGTTACTACCCGGGTACTCACGAGCAGTACTTC.

The chain is built from TRBV9 and TRBJ2-5; 7 positions match TRBD1. Germline trimming cut 0 bases from V and 5 bases from J; bases unmatched to any gene: 13. The CDR3 totals 17 residues. The germline gives CDR1 SGDLS, CDR2 YYNGEE. This CDR3 is CASSVGVRDSFLETQYF. The CDR3 DNA is TGTGCCAGCAGCGTAGGAGTCCGGGACAGCTTTTTGGAGACCCAGTACTTC.

J is TRBJ1-5 and V is TRBV28; D remains unclear. V lost 5 bases and J lost 0, with 11 bases in between. The CDR3 loop spans 15 amino acids. Germline CDR1 and CDR2: MDHEN and SYDVKM. The CDR3 loop reads CASSPSWGSNQPQHF. The DNA for the CDR3 is TGTGCCAGCAGTCCTAGCTGGGGTAGCAATCAGCCCCAGCATTTT.

The V gene is TRBV7-2, the J gene TRBJ2-3; D gene unclear. The germline V and J ends were trimmed by 1 base and 6 bases, with 8 bases remaining between them. In germline, CDR1 is SGHTA, CDR2 FQGNSA. The CDR3 spans 13 residues. CDR3 residues: CASSLVNLDTQYF. In DNA form, the CDR3 reads TGTGCCAGCAGCTTAGTTAACTTGGATACGCAGTATTTT. The full variable domain, its missing parts supplied by reference TRBV7-2 and TRBJ2-3, is GAGVSQSPSNKVTEKGKDVELRCDPISGHTALYWYRQSLGQGLEFLIYFQGNSAPDKSGLPSDRFSAERTGGSVSTLTIQRTQQEDSAVYLCASSLVNLDTQYFGPGTRLTVL.

The chain recombines TRBV6-5 with TRBJ1-6, with D unclear. The germline V gene encodes CDR1 MNHEY and CDR2 SVGAGI. This CDR3 region has 14 residues. V lost 0 bases to trimming and J lost 6 bases, with 6 bases between them. CDR3: CASSYSGRNSPLHF. CDR3 sequence (DNA): TGTGCCAGCAGTTACTCGGGCCGTAATTCACCCCTCCACTTT.

The chain carries TRBV28 and TRBJ1-2; the match to TRBD1 covers 7 bases. The V gene's germline CDR1 is MDHEN and CDR2 SYDVKM. The CDR3 loop spans 14 amino acids. Trimming removed 2 bases from V and 5 bases from J; junction bases left unmatched: 5. The CDR3 DNA reads TGTGCCAGCAGTTTACTAGGGGGCCGATATGGCTACACCTTC. Translating gives CASSLLGGRYGYTF.

This chain connects TRBV18 to TRBJ2-3; D unclear. The CDR3 runs to 13 residues. V was shortened by 6 bases and J by 1 base, with 8 bases between the two germline ends. Germline-derived CDR1 and CDR2 are KGHSH and LQKENI. CDR3 nucleotide sequence: TGTGCCAGCTCGGGCACCCGCACAGATACGCAGTATTTT. This codes for CASSGTRTDTQYF. The variable domain in full, completed from reference TRBV18 and TRBJ2-3, reads NAGVMQNPRHLVRRRGQEARLRCSPMKGHSHVYWYRQLPEEGLKFMVYLQKENIIDESGMPKERFSAEFPKEGPSILRIQQVVRGDSAAYFCASSGTRTDTQYFGPGTRLTVL.

CDR3 nucleotides: TGTGCCAGCAGCGGGATGGGTCAGGGGCATATGAACACTGAAGCTTTCTTT. It encodes CASSGMGQGHMNTEAFF. This chain uses TRBV7-9 with TRBJ1-1, with D perhaps TRBD1 (6 bases). The CDR3 extends over 17 amino acids. Trimming removed 5 bases from V and 0 bases from J, with 19 bases in between. Looked up from germline, CDR1 is SEHNR and CDR2 is FQNEAQ (reference sequence).

The chain joins TRBV24-1 to TRBJ2-2, with 11 nucleotides matching TRBD2. The CDR3 covers 16 residues. The germline V gene encodes CDR1 KGHDR and CDR2 SFDVKD. Trimming cost V 6 bases and J 4 bases; bases outside gene matches: 6. The CDR3 bases are TGTGCCACCAGTCATCTAGCGGGAGGACGCACCGGGGAGCTGTTTTTT. Translation: CATSHLAGGRTGELFF.

This clone was detected ten times or more. The CDR3, as DNA: TGCAGTGCTAGTAGGGGCAGGGTAGACGCTGAAGCTTTCTTT. Translation gives CSASRGRVDAEAFF. The genes are TRBV20-1 and TRBJ1-1; D may be TRBD1 (5 bases). The CDR3 consists of 14 residues. Trimming took off 3 bases at V and 6 bases at J, with 17 bases between the two ends. In germline, CDR1 is DFQATT, CDR2 SNEGSKA (reference sequence).

V usage is TRBV7-8 and J usage is TRBJ1-2, with TRBD1 as a possible D gene (6 bases). This CDR3 spans 16 amino acids. The ends were cut back, 1 base at V and 4 bases at J, with 16 bases in the middle. Germline loops: CDR1 SGHVS, CDR2 FQNEAQ. The CDR3 DNA reads TGTGCCAGCAGCTTAGGTGGCAGGGGACCTCGCTATGGCTACACCTTC. It specifies CASSLGGRGPRYGYTF.